The 27 T cell receptor beta chains in this list originate from one sample, sequenced in a study of immune heterogeneity within non-small cell lung tumors. Using 32 V and 13 J primers, multiplex PCR amplified TCR beta CDR3. TCRdb itself ran the multiplex PCR reads through MiXCR, one entry per CDR3 protein. The data show 2,500 to 3,500 distinct CDR3 sequences, with approximately 46% seen just once and approximately 50% held by the top ten. Samples each supplied 500 to 650 ng of bulk tumor genomic DNA as template. Several spatially distant biopsies were obtained per primary tumor intraoperatively. Those enrolled were patients newly diagnosed with untreated non-small cell lung cancer and undergoing curative surgery. The sequencing sample was made of lung tumor tissue. The receptors come from a man in his sixties with non-small cell lung cancer.

This clonotype is medium-sized by share. This chain links TRBV20-1 with TRBJ2-1, with 8 bases identical to TRBD1. Trimming took 2 bases from V and 0 from J; bases not matched to a gene: 6. The CDR3 extends over 16 amino acids. Germline V gene data show CDR1 as DFQATT and CDR2 as SNEGSKA (reference sequence). This CDR3 reads CSARSGQESSYNEQFF. The CDR3 region has the DNA TGCAGTGCTAGATCGGGACAGGAGAGCTCCTACAATGAGCAGTTCTTC.

This clonotype is judged medium-sized (0.01 to 0.1%). The gene calls are TRBV30 and TRBJ1-6; possible D gene TRBD1, 5 bases. The V end lost 4 bases, the J end lost 7 bases, and 14 bases lay between the germline ends. The CDR3 spans 14 residues. Germline V CDR1 and CDR2: GTSNPN, SVGIG (reference sequence). The DNA for the CDR3 is TGTGCCTGGATCCGGGAGGGGACGAATTCACCCCTCCACTTT. Translated, it gives CAWIREGTNSPLHF.

The chain's CDR3 is CASRPQGRVGYTF. In DNA form, the CDR3 reads TGTGCCAGCAGGCCACAGGGGAGGGTTGGCTACACCTTC. The V gene is TRBV7-9, the J gene TRBJ1-2; TRBD1 aligns across 7 bases. V was pared by 6 bases and J by 7 bases, with 8 bases of the junction left unmatched. CDR1 is SEHNR and CDR2 is FQNEAQ in the germline V gene (reference sequence). The CDR3 contains 13 residues.

The V call is TRBV5-1, the J call TRBJ1-3; tentative D call: TRBD1 (5 bases). CDR1 and CDR2 (germline): SGHRS, YFSETQ. V lost 2 bases and J 3 bases, leaving 18 bases between the germline ends. This CDR3 comprises 17 residues. CDR3: CASSFSGLQAHGNTIYF. In DNA, the CDR3 is TGCGCCAGCAGCTTTTCGGGACTACAGGCGCATGGAAACACCATATATTTT. Complete variable domain (other parts from reference TRBV5-1 and TRBJ1-3): KAGVTQTPRYLIKTRGQQVTLSCSPISGHRSVSWYQQTPGQGLQFLFEYFSETQRNKGNFPGRFSGRQFSNSRSEMNVSTLELGDSALYLCASSFSGLQAHGNTIYFGEGSWLTVV.

The rearrangement links TRBV15 to TRBJ1-2, with D hard to call. The ends were cut back, 0 bases at V and 7 bases at J, with 15 bases in the middle. Germline CDR1 LNHNV, CDR2 YYDKDF (reference sequence). CDR3 size: 15 residues. CDR3 residues: CATSRDSRAQCGYTF. The CDR3 nucleotides read TGTGCCACCAGCAGAGATTCTAGGGCCCAGTGTGGCTACACCTTC. The full variable domain, rest sourced from reference TRBV15 and TRBJ1-2, is DAMVIQNPRYQVTQFGKPVTLSCSQTLNHNVMYWYQQKSSQAPKLLFHYYDKDFNNEADTPDNFQSRRPNTSFCFLDIRSPGLGDTAMYLCATSRDSRAQCGYTFGSGTRLTVV.

V gene TRBV5-1 combines with J gene TRBJ2-1, with D unresolved. The CDR3 covers 13 residues. V gave up 2 bases and J gave up 6 bases, with 9 bases separating them. CDR1 and CDR2 (germline): SGHRS, YFSETQ. CDR3 DNA sequence: TGCGCCAGCAGCTTTGTCGGCGGCAATGAGCAGTTCTTC. Translation gives CASSFVGGNEQFF.

This clonotype is classed as medium-sized. This sequence joins TRBV5-1 and TRBJ2-2; 10 bases are a match to TRBD2. V gave up 0 bases and J gave up 4 bases; unmatched junction bases: 0. CDR1 and CDR2 from the germline V gene are SGHRS and YFSETQ. CDR3 length equals 15 residues. CDR3 nucleotide sequence: TGCGCCAGCAGCTTGGGGACTAGCGGCACCGGGGAGCTGTTTTTT. Its protein is CASSLGTSGTGELFF.

A remark on this clonotype: Possible read error: a much larger clone is one base away. The V call is TRBV5-1, the J call TRBJ1-1; a possible D gene is TRBD1 (5 bases). The germline gives CDR1 SGHRS, CDR2 YFSETQ. This CDR3 is 13 amino acids long. The CDR3 protein is CASRGHGNTEDFF. CDR3 nucleotide sequence: TGCGCCAGCAGAGGACATGGGAACACTGAAGATTTCTTT.

In this sample, this clonotype is medium-sized. The chain combines TRBV9 with TRBJ2-1; unclear D gene. Germline lookup yields CDR1 SGDLS and CDR2 YYNGEE. The CDR3 totals 16 residues. The V end lost 0 bases, the J end lost 5 bases, and 15 bases lay between the germline ends. CDR3 coding DNA: TGTGCCAGCAGCGTAGCCCTAGTCTCTAGGGACAATGAGCAGTTCTTC. Protein sequence: CASSVALVSRDNEQFF.

This clonotype was seen just once. This chain connects TRBV5-1 to TRBJ2-1; 11 nucleotides agree with TRBD2. V lost 3 bases and J lost 8; bases outside the gene matches: 13. Germline V lookup: CDR1 SGHRS, CDR2 YFSETQ. This CDR3 spans 17 amino acids. The CDR3 region has the DNA TGCGCCAGCAGCTGGGGGGAAACTAGCGGGAGAGGAGATGAGCAGTTCTTC. It is translated as CASSWGETSGRGDEQFF. Looking up the rest from reference TRBV5-1 and TRBJ2-1 gives the full variable domain: KAGVTQTPRYLIKTRGQQVTLSCSPISGHRSVSWYQQTPGQGLQFLFEYFSETQRNKGNFPGRFSGRQFSNSRSEMNVSTLELGDSALYLCASSWGETSGRGDEQFFGPGTRLTVL.

The gene calls are TRBV11-2 and TRBJ1-3; tentatively, D is TRBD1 (6 bases). V was cut by 6 bases and J by 4 bases, with 25 bases left in between. Germline assignment: CDR1 SGHAT and CDR2 FQNNGV. The length of the CDR3 is 18 residues. CDR3 bases: TGTGCCAGCAGATTAAAGTCCAGGGGACTTGGGCTCGGAAACACCATATATTTT. It is translated as CASRLKSRGLGLGNTIYF.

The V call is TRBV27, the J call TRBJ2-7, with 10 bases matching TRBD2. The V gene end was trimmed by 8 bases and the J gene end by 1 base; junction bases not matched to a gene: 11. CDR1 is MNHEY, CDR2 SMNVEV, per germline (reference sequence). The CDR3 runs to 16 residues. The CDR3 protein is CASRSLAGKKSYEQYF. In nucleotides, the CDR3 is TGTGCCAGCCGATCACTAGCGGGGAAAAAGTCCTACGAGCAGTACTTC.

The chain combines TRBV6-2 or TRBV6-3 with TRBJ2-7; 12 bases are shared with TRBD2. The CDR3 totals 17 residues. The ends lost 4 bases at V and 6 bases at J; junction bases unmatched: 13. The V gene's germline CDR1 is MNHEY and CDR2 SVGEGT. Here the CDR3 DNA reads TGTGCCAGCAGTTCTAGCGGGGGGGCTTTCTATCCCTTCGAGCAGTACTTC. It yields the protein CASSSSGGAFYPFEQYF.

By sample fraction, this clonotype is medium-sized (0.01 to 0.1%). This rearrangement joins TRBV6-1 to TRBJ1-5, with TRBD1 as a possible D gene (5 bases). Per the germline V gene, CDR1 is MNHNS and CDR2 is SASEGT. The CDR3 has 14 residues. Trimming took 5 bases from V and 7 from J, leaving 15 bases between them. The DNA of the CDR3 is TGTGCCAGCAGTCCCCGGGCCACAGGACAGCCCCAGCATTTT. Its translation is CASSPRATGQPQHF.

This clonotype was detected a few times. Being one base from a much bigger clone, this may be a read error. The rearrangement links TRBV5-1 to TRBJ1-1; 8 bases fit TRBD1. CDR1 and CDR2 (germline): SGHRS, YFSETQ. The CDR3 covers 17 residues. After removal of 0 bases from V and 4 bases from J, the junction contained 11 bases not matched to a gene. The CDR3 DNA reads as TGCGCCAGCAGCTTGGCAGGGGGCACTTACATGAGCACTGAAGCTTTCTTT. Translation: CASSLAGGTYMSTEAFF.

This clonotype appeared a few times. This chain connects TRBV14 to TRBJ1-1, with 11 bases matching TRBD1. The germline gives CDR1 SGHDN, CDR2 FVKESK. V lost 1 base, J lost 11 bases, and 6 bases stayed unmatched. The CDR3 extends over 14 amino acids. The CDR3: CASSQAPGQGVAFF. In nucleotides, the CDR3 is TGTGCCAGCAGCCAAGCTCCGGGACAGGGGGTGGCTTTCTTT.

This clonotype ranks as medium-sized (0.01 to 0.1%). V gene TRBV20-1 combines with J gene TRBJ1-1, with TRBD1 identical over 9 bases. Per the germline V gene, CDR1 is DFQATT and CDR2 is SNEGSKA (reference sequence). Trimming cost V 0 bases and J 5 bases; bases outside gene matches: 7. The length of the CDR3 is 15 residues. The CDR3 sequence is CSARDDPGTGTEAFF. The CDR3 DNA reads TGCAGTGCTAGAGACGATCCCGGGACAGGGACTGAAGCTTTCTTT.

This chain joins TRBV2 and TRBJ2-7; tentative D call: TRBD2 (6 bases). The CDR3 has 11 amino acids. Germline V gene lookup returns CDR1 SNHLY and CDR2 FYNNEI. The V gene lost 4 bases and the J gene lost 6 bases, with 7 bases spanning the gap. CDR3 sequence (DNA): TGTGCCAGCAGTGTGGGAGGCGAGCAGTACTTC. Protein: CASSVGGEQYF.

V and J are TRBV28 and TRBJ1-2; 8 bases fit TRBD1. With 7 bases clipped from V and 8 bases from J, the junction kept 12 bases outside the gene matches. The germline gives CDR1 MDHEN, CDR2 SYDVKM. The CDR3 is 14 amino acids. The CDR3 loop reads CASIAPGQGGGYTF. In DNA, the CDR3 is TGTGCCAGCATCGCCCCCGGACAGGGAGGCGGCTACACCTTC.

This clonotype turned up a few times. The chain combines TRBV27 with TRBJ2-7; D is undetermined. This CDR3 is built from 13 residues. V lost 5 bases and J 6 bases, leaving 14 bases between the germline ends. Germline V lookup: CDR1 MNHEY, CDR2 SMNVEV (reference sequence). Here the CDR3 DNA reads TGTGCCAGCAGTCCCTTAGGGTTGGGCGAGCAGTACTTC. Translating it yields CASSPLGLGEQYF.

The chain combines TRBV19 with TRBJ2-3; D is ambiguous. This CDR3 is built from 14 residues. Trimming left V 4 bases short and J 1 base short, with 9 bases between. Germline V CDR1 and CDR2: LNHDA, SQIVND (reference sequence). CDR3 bases: TGTGCCAGTAGTACCCGGGCGGGCACAGATACGCAGTATTTT. Translation gives CASSTRAGTDTQYF.

The chain links TRBV28 to TRBJ2-7, with a weak D call TRBD2 (6 bases). Germline-derived CDR1 and CDR2 are MDHEN and SYDVKM. Trimming pared 6 bases from V and 3 bases from J, leaving 6 bases between. The CDR3 spans 11 residues. CDR3 amino acids: CASRGGYEQYF. The CDR3 DNA reads as TGTGCCAGCAGGGGGGGCTACGAGCAGTACTTC.

This clonotype is judged medium-sized. The J gene is TRBJ1-4, the V gene TRBV2; 11 positions match TRBD1. V trimming: 8 bases; J trimming: 6 bases; junction bases outside the gene matches: 5. The CDR3 consists of 14 residues. In germline, CDR1 is SNHLY, CDR2 FYNNEI. For the CDR3, the DNA is TGTGCCAGCCTTAAGGACAGGGGGCATGAAAAACTGTTTTTT. It encodes CASLKDRGHEKLFF.

In the case of this clonotype: This may stem from a read error, because a much larger clone lies one nucleotide away. This chain connects TRBV12-3 or TRBV12-4 to TRBJ2-1; D is possibly TRBD1 or TRBD2 (5 bases each). The CDR3 spans 13 residues. Written as DNA, the CDR3 is TGTGCCAGCAGTAGGGGAGAGGGCAATGAGAAGTTCTTC. It translates to CASSRGEGNEKFF.

This clonotype is classed as medium-sized. The CDR3 region has the DNA TGTGCCATCAGTGCGGGACAGGGGTTGCATTCACCCCTCCACTTT. Translation: CAISAGQGLHSPLHF. J is TRBJ1-6 and V is TRBV10-3; 10 positions match TRBD1. The CDR3 sequence is 15 residues long. CDR1 and CDR2 from the germline V gene are ENHRY and SYGVKD. V was clipped by 4 bases and J by 8 bases; unmatched bases: 5.

The rearrangement uses TRBV2 and TRBJ2-7; 8 bases map to TRBD2. This CDR3 is built from 14 residues. Germline CDR1 SNHLY, CDR2 FYNNEI. V trimming: 4 bases; J trimming: 4 bases; junction bases outside the gene matches: 6. CDR3 coding DNA: TGTGCCAGCAGTGGCCGGGGGGGCCCTTACGAGCAGTACTTC. Translated, it gives CASSGRGGPYEQYF.

This clonotype has just one count. The chain uses TRBV27 and TRBJ1-5, with 8 bases fitting TRBD1. CDR1 and CDR2 (germline): MNHEY, SMNVEV (reference sequence). V gave up 0 bases and J gave up 0 bases; unmatched junction bases: 4. The CDR3 is made up of 17 amino acids. CDR3 sequence: CASSLSVGQGSNQPQHF. The CDR3 DNA reads as TGTGCCAGCAGTTTATCTGTAGGACAGGGTAGCAATCAGCCCCAGCATTTT.